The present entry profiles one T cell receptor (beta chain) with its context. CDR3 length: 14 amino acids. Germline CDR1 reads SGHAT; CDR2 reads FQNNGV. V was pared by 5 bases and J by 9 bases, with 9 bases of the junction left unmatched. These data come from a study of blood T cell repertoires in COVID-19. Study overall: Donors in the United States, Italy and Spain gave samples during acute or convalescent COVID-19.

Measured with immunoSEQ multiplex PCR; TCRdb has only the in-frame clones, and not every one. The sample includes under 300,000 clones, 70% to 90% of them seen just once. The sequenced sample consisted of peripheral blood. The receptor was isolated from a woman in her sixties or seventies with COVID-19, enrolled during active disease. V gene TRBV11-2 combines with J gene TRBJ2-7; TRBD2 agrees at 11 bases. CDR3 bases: TGTGCCAGCAGCCCTACTAGCGGGGGCCGGGGGCAGTACTTC. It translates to CASSPTSGGRGQYF.